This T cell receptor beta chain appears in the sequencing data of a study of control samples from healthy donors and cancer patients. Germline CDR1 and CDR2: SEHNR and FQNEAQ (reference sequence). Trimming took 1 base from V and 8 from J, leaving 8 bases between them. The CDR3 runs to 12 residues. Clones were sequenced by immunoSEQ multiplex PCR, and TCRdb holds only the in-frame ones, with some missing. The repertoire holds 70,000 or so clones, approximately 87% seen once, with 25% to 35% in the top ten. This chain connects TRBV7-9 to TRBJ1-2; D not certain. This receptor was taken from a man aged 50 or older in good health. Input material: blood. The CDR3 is CASSLGKFGYTF. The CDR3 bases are TGTGCCAGCAGCTTAGGGAAGTTCGGCTACACCTTC.